This T cell receptor beta chain was sequenced during a study of T-cell memory formation after mild COVID-19. TCRdb independently ran MiXCR on the 5' RACE reads; one entry per CDR3 protein. The sample has 200,000 to 250,000 distinct CDR3 sequences; 15% to 17% are singletons. The V gene end was trimmed by 4 bases and the J gene end by 5 bases; junction bases not matched to a gene: 14. The CDR3 spans 19 residues. The chain has TRBV12-3 or TRBV12-4 and TRBJ2-1; 13 bases match TRBD2. This TCR came from an adult woman who had mild COVID-19 (a few samples of this study predate the infection). Cell type and time point are not known. The specimen sequenced was PBMCs or a T cell subset sorted from them (not recorded which). In nucleotides, the CDR3 is TGTGCCAGCAGTTCCATTGGGAGGGGGACTAGCGGGGCCAACAATGAGCAGTTCTTC. It translates to CASSSIGRGTSGANNEQFF.